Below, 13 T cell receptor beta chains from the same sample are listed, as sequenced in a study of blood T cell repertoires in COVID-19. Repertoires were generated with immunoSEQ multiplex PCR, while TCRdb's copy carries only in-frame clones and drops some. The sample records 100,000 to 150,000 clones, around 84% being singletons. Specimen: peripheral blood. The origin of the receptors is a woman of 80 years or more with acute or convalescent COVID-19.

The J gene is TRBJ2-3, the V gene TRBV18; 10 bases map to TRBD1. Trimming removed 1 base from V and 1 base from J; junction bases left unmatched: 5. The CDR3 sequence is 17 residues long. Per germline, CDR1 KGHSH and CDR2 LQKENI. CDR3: CASSPQGQGLGTDTQYF. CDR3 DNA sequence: TGTGCCAGCTCACCACAGGGACAGGGGCTGGGCACAGATACGCAGTATTTT.

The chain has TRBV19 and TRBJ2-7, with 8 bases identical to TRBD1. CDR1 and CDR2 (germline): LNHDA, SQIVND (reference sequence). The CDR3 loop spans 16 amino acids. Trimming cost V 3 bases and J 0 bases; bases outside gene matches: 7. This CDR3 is CASSIAGQGISYEQYF. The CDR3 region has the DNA TGTGCCAGTAGTATCGCCGGACAGGGTATCTCCTACGAGCAGTACTTC.

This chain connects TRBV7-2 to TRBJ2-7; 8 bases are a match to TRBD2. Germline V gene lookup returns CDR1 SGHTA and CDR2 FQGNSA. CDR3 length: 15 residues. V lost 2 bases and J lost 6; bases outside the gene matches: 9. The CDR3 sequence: CASSLQRGGHFEQYF. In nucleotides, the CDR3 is TGTGCCAGCAGCTTACAACGGGGGGGCCATTTCGAGCAGTACTTC. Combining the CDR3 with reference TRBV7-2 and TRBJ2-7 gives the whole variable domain GAGVSQSPSNKVTEKGKDVELRCDPISGHTALYWYRQSLGQGLEFLIYFQGNSAPDKSGLPSDRFSAERTGGSVSTLTIQRTQQEDSAVYLCASSLQRGGHFEQYFGPGTRLTVT.

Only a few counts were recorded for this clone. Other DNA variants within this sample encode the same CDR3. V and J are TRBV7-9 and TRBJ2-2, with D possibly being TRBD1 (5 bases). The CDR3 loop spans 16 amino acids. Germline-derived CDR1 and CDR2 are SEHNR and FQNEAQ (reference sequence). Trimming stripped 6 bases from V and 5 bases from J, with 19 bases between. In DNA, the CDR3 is TGTGCCAGCAGACATACAGGAACCTGGGGAACCGGGGAGCTGTTTTTT. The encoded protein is CASRHTGTWGTGELFF. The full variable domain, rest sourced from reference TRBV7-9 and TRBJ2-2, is DTGVSQNPRHKITKRGQNVTFRCDPISEHNRLYWYRQTLGQGPEFLTYFQNEAQLEKSRLLSDRFSAERPKGSFSTLEIQRTEQGDSAMYLCASRHTGTWGTGELFFGEGSRLTVL.

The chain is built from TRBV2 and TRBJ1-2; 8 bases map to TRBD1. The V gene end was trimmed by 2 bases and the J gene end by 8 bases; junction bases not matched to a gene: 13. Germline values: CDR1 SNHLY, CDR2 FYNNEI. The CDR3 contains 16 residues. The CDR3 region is CASSEIRQGAVRGYTF. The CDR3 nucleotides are TGTGCCAGCAGTGAAATACGGCAGGGGGCTGTGCGCGGCTACACCTTC.

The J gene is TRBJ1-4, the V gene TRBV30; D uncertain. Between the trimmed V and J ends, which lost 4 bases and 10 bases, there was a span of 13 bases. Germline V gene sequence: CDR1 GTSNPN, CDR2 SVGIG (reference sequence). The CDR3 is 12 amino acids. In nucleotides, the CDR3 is TGTGCCTGGACCCTGCCCCCCGGAAAACTGTTTTTT. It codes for CAWTLPPGKLFF.

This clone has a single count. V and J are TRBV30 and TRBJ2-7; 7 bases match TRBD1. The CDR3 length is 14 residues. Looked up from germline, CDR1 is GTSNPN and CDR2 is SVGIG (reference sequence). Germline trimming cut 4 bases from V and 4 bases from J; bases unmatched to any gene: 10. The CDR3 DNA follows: TGTGCCTGGACTAACAGGGGTCCCTATTACGAGCAGTACTTC. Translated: CAWTNRGPYYEQYF.

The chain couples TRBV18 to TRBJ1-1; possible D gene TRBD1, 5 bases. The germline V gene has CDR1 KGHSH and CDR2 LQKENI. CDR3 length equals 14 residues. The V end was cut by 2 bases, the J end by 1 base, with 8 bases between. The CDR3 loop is CASSPNTGNTEAFF. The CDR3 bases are TGTGCCAGCTCACCAAATACAGGGAACACTGAAGCTTTCTTT.

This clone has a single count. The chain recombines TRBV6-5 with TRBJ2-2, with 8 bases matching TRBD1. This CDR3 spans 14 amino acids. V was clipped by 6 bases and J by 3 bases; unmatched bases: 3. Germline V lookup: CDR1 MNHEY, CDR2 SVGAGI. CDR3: CASSADRDTGELFF. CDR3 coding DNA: TGTGCCAGCAGCGCGGACAGGGACACCGGGGAGCTGTTTTTT.

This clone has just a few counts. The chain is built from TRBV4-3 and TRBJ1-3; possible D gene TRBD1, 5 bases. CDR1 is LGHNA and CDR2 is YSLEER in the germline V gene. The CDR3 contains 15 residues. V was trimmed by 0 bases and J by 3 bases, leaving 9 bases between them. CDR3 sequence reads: CASSQDTGGGNTIYF. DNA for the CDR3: TGCGCCAGCAGCCAAGACACAGGCGGTGGAAACACCATATATTTT.

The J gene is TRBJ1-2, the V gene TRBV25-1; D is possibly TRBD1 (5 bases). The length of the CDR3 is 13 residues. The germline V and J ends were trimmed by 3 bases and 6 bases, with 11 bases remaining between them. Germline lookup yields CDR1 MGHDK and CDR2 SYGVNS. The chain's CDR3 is CASSDRAGDGYTF. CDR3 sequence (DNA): TGTGCCAGCAGTGACAGGGCTGGTGATGGCTACACCTTC.

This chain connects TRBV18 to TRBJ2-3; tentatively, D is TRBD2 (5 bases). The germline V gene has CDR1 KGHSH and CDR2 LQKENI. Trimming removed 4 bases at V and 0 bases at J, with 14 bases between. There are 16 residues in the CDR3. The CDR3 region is CASSRAAGPSTDTQYF. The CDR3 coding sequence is TGTGCCAGCTCACGGGCTGCGGGTCCTAGCACAGATACGCAGTATTTT.

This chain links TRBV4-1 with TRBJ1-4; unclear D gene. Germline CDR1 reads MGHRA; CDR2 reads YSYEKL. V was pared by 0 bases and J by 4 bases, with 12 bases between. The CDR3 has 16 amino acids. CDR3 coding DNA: TGCGCCAGCAGCCAAGATGCGTCTGTCGGTAATGAAAAACTGTTTTTT. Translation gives CASSQDASVGNEKLFF.